This T cell receptor beta chain was documented in a study of vaccination and CD4 T cells after COVID-19. The CDR3 has 17 residues. The treatment: roughly 10-day PBMC culture with coronavirus spike peptide pools or control peptides (ViraFEST assay). Comments on this clonotype: Its antigen is still unknown.

Scientists ran DNA taken from cultured CD4+ T cells through the Oncomine TCR Beta short-read assay for sequencing. MiXCR, run by TCRdb on the PCR reads, gives a single entry per CDR3 protein. The table has some 16,000 distinct CDR3 sequences, around two fifths seen once. The chain combines TRBV21-1 with TRBJ1-5; TRBD1, the table's D call, was not compared with the DNA. TRBV21-1 is deemed a pseudogene. Sample: CD4+ T cells from blood, cultured in vitro. This receptor was taken from a human donor who had recovered from COVID-19. The CDR3 sequence: CASSKGGFEYGNQPQHF. The CDR3 region has the DNA TGTGCCAGCAGCAAAGGGGGGTTTGAATATGGCAATCAGCCCCAGCATTTT.